The 10 T cell receptor beta chains presented below share a single source sample, sequenced in a study of fetal regulatory T cell absence and autoimmunity. The method was immunoSEQ multiplex PCR; TCRdb's version includes in-frame clones alone and lacks a portion of them. The sample lists about 50,000 clones, about 79% occurring once. What was sequenced was cord blood. The receptors here all came from a newborn boy with IPEX syndrome.

The chain uses TRBV7-2 and TRBJ1-5; no firm D call. CDR3 length: 14 amino acids. The V end lost 1 base, the J end lost 9 bases, and 13 bases lay between the germline ends. CDR1 SGHTA and CDR2 FQGNSA come from the germline V gene. CDR3 in DNA: TGTGCCAGCAGCTTAGAGGTAGGCGAAAGGCCCCAGCATTTT. Its translation is CASSLEVGERPQHF. Looking up the rest from reference TRBV7-2 and TRBJ1-5 gives the full variable domain: GAGVSQSPSNKVTEKGKDVELRCDPISGHTALYWYRQSLGQGLEFLIYFQGNSAPDKSGLPSDRFSAERTGGSVSTLTIQRTQQEDSAVYLCASSLEVGERPQHFGDGTRLSIL.

The chain has TRBV9 and TRBJ2-3, with 9 bases lining up with TRBD1. The CDR3 extends over 16 amino acids. Trimming took 0 bases from V and 2 from J; bases not matched to a gene: 4. Germline-derived CDR1 and CDR2 are SGDLS and YYNGEE. In DNA form, the CDR3 reads TGTGCCAGCAGCGTAGAGGGACAGGGACCCACAGATACGCAGTATTTT. It encodes CASSVEGQGPTDTQYF.

The rearrangement joins TRBV5-6 to TRBJ1-2; 8 bases are a match to TRBD1. The length of the CDR3 is 16 residues. The germline gives CDR1 SGHDT, CDR2 YYEEEE. V lost 0 bases, J lost 2 bases, and 6 bases stayed unmatched. The CDR3 sequence is CASSLETGEGNYGYTF. CDR3 nucleotide sequence: TGTGCCAGCAGCTTGGAGACAGGGGAGGGAAACTATGGCTACACCTTC.

The gene calls are TRBV4-1 and TRBJ2-7; D gene ambiguous. Per the germline V gene, CDR1 is MGHRA and CDR2 is YSYEKL. V lost 2 bases and J 0 bases, leaving 17 bases between the germline ends. The CDR3 runs to 17 residues. The CDR3 sequence is CASSQLALSDSSYEQYF. As DNA, the CDR3 is TGCGCCAGCAGCCAACTCGCCTTGTCGGATAGCTCCTACGAGCAGTACTTC.

This rearrangement joins TRBV13 to TRBJ2-5; D may be TRBD2 (6 bases). In germline, CDR1 is PRHDT, CDR2 FYEKMQ (reference sequence). Trimming shortened V by 0 bases and J by 5 bases, and 10 bases separated the two germline ends. The CDR3 totals 14 residues. The chain's CDR3 is CASSLGTGGETQYF. CDR3 nucleotide sequence: TGTGCCAGCAGCTTAGGAACAGGAGGGGAGACCCAGTACTTC. The variable domain in full, with the rest retrieved from reference TRBV13 and TRBJ2-5, is AAGVIQSPRHLIKEKRETATLKCYPIPRHDTVYWYQQGPGQDPQFLISFYEKMQSDKGSIPDRFSAQQFSDYHSELNMSSLELGDSALYFCASSLGTGGETQYFGPGTRLLVL.

This chain uses TRBV19 with TRBJ2-3; no clear D gene. V shed 2 bases and J shed 2 bases, with 8 bases lying between them. The germline gives CDR1 LNHDA, CDR2 SQIVND (reference sequence). The CDR3 is made up of 14 amino acids. The CDR3 protein is CASSIQEPTDTQYF. DNA of the CDR3: TGTGCCAGTAGTATACAGGAACCCACAGATACGCAGTATTTT.

J is TRBJ2-4 and V is TRBV15; D not certain. The CDR3 has 18 amino acids. V dropped 0 bases and J dropped 6 bases, with 21 bases sitting between them. Germline CDR1 and CDR2: LNHNV and YYDKDF (reference sequence). The CDR3 here is CATSRDIDPSYEVNIQYF. DNA for the CDR3: TGTGCCACCAGCAGAGATATCGACCCGTCGTATGAGGTAAACATTCAGTACTTC.

The J gene is TRBJ2-1, the V gene TRBV11-2; TRBD2 matches 7 bases. Germline CDR1 is SGHAT and CDR2 is FQNNGV. Trimming at V came to 5 bases and at J to 5 bases, leaving 6 bases not matched to a gene. There are 14 residues in the CDR3. The CDR3 DNA is TGTGCCAGCAGCGTCTCCGGGAGGAACAATGAGCAGTTCTTC. Translating it yields CASSVSGRNNEQFF. Filled out from reference TRBV11-2 and TRBJ2-1, the complete variable domain reads EAGVAQSPRYKIIEKRQSVAFWCNPISGHATLYWYQQILGQGPKLLIQFQNNGVVDDSQLPKDRFSAERLKGVDSTLKIQPAKLEDSAVYLCASSVSGRNNEQFFGPGTRLTVL.

The V gene is TRBV15, the J gene TRBJ1-1; D gene uncertain. The CDR3 is 15 residues long. Trimming took off 0 bases at V and 3 bases at J, with 11 bases between the two ends. Germline V gives CDR1 LNHNV, CDR2 YYDKDF (reference sequence). For the CDR3, the DNA is TGTGCCACCAGCAGAGATAAACAATCGGACACTGAAGCTTTCTTT. Amino acid sequence: CATSRDKQSDTEAFF.

The gene calls are TRBV19 and TRBJ1-1; possible D gene TRBD1, 6 bases. V lost 0 bases and J 2 bases, leaving 13 bases between the germline ends. The CDR3 sequence is 16 residues long. Looked up from germline, CDR1 is LNHDA and CDR2 is SQIVND (reference sequence). The CDR3 sequence is CASSIEVGGANTEAFF. The CDR3 DNA reads as TGTGCCAGTAGTATAGAGGTCGGGGGGGCAAACACTGAAGCTTTCTTT. The whole variable domain, filled in from reference TRBV19 and TRBJ1-1, reads DGGITQSPKYLFRKEGQNVTLSCEQNLNHDAMYWYRQDPGQGLRLIYYSQIVNDFQKGDIAEGYSVSREKKESFPLTVTSAQKNPTAFYLCASSIEVGGANTEAFFGQGTRLTVV.